This note documents a single TCR beta chain sequence. Antigen: not known. This sample is drawn from a study of shared clonotypes between healthy human individuals. General study findings and limits: Generally, naive subsets came out with larger estimated richness than memory subsets.

Measured with immunoSEQ multiplex PCR; TCRdb has only the in-frame clones, and not every one. The data show fewer than 2.5 million clones, with approximately 93% seen just once and roughly 0.36% held by the top ten. Germline CDR1 reads KGHSH; CDR2 reads LQKENI. V shed 1 base and J 1 base; nucleotides not matched to a gene: 3. This CDR3 is 15 amino acids long. The chain combines TRBV18 with TRBJ1-1, with 7 bases matching TRBD1. The TCR originated in a man aged 18 to 30 in good health. Some clones in this sample may be carry-over from other donors' samples. Sequencing was carried out using naive CD4+ T cells from PBMCs. Subset meaning: CD45RA+ positively selected. The CDR3 region is CASSPLPGGNTEAFF. Written as DNA, the CDR3 is TGTGCCAGCTCACCACTTCCAGGGGGGAACACTGAAGCTTTCTTT.